These T cell receptor beta chains were read from a single sample in a study of blood T cell repertoires in COVID-19. The protocol was immunoSEQ multiplex PCR, while the TCRdb copy is restricted to in-frame clones and leaves out a portion. The table has 55,000 to 80,000 clones, around 87% seen once. The sequenced sample was peripheral blood. These receptors were collected from a woman in her sixties or seventies with acute or convalescent COVID-19. The conserved cysteine and the conserved F or W are not part of the CDR3 here. Each record gives: V gene, J gene, CDR3 protein.

v_call: TRBV13
j_call: TRBJ2-3
cdr3_aa: ASSFFREARTDTQY

v_call: TRBV4-3
j_call: TRBJ2-2
cdr3_aa: ASSPSTGGRTGELF

v_call: TRBV7-2
j_call: TRBJ2-4
cdr3_aa: ASSPSLAKNIQY

v_call: TRBV6-5
j_call: TRBJ1-4
cdr3_aa: ASSWGQGSFSEKLF

v_call: TRBV6-5
j_call: TRBJ2-1
cdr3_aa: ASSYRGRDNEQF

v_call: TRBV7-2
j_call: TRBJ1-4
cdr3_aa: ASSLAGQGVSGKLF

v_call: TRBV9
j_call: TRBJ1-2
cdr3_aa: ASSDRTVNYGYT

v_call: TRBV19
j_call: TRBJ2-1
cdr3_aa: ASSIDLDTEQF

v_call: TRBV7-9
j_call: TRBJ1-2
cdr3_aa: ASSLARDRGQGYT

v_call: TRBV19
j_call: TRBJ2-6
cdr3_aa: ASSEGGANVLT

v_call: TRBV20-1
j_call: TRBJ1-1
cdr3_aa: TIPGAF

v_call: TRBV5-6
j_call: TRBJ2-5
cdr3_aa: ASSQTGGQETQY

v_call: TRBV7-9
j_call: TRBJ2-5
cdr3_aa: ASSLGSGTERSETQY

v_call: TRBV7-2
j_call: TRBJ2-1
cdr3_aa: ASSPRGLAGFNNEQF